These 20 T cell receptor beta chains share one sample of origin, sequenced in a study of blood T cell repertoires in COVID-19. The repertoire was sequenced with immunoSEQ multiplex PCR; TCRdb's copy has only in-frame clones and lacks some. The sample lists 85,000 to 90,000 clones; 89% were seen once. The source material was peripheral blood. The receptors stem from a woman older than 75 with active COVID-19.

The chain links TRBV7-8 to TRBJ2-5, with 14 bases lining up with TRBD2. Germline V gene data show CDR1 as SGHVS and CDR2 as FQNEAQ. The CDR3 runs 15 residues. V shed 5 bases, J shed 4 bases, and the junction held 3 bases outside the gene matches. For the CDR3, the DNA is TGTGCCAGCAGCCGAGGACTAGCGGGGGGAGAGACCCAGTACTTC. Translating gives CASSRGLAGGETQYF. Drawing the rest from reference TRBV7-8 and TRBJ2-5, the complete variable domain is GAGVSQSPRYKVAKRGQDVALRCDPISGHVSLFWYQQALGQGPEFLTYFQNEAQLDKSGLPSDRFFAERPEGSVSTLKIQRTQQEDSAVYLCASSRGLAGGETQYFGPGTRLLVL.

CDR3 sequence (DNA): TGTGCCAGCAACCCCTTGGGGACAGGGGCTCCGGGGGATGGCTACACCTTC. Amino acid sequence: CASNPLGTGAPGDGYTF. V and J are TRBV11-2 and TRBJ1-2, with TRBD1 identical over 10 bases. V was clipped by 7 bases and J by 6 bases; unmatched bases: 17. This CDR3 comprises 17 residues. The germline V gene encodes CDR1 SGHAT and CDR2 FQNNGV. Combining the CDR3 with reference TRBV11-2 and TRBJ1-2 gives the whole variable domain EAGVAQSPRYKIIEKRQSVAFWCNPISGHATLYWYQQILGQGPKLLIQFQNNGVVDDSQLPKDRFSAERLKGVDSTLKIQPAKLEDSAVYLCASNPLGTGAPGDGYTFGSGTRLTVV.

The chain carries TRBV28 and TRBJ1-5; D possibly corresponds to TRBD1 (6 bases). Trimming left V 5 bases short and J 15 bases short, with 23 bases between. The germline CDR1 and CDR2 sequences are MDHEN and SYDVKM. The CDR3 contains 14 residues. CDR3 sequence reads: CASSPGEMAGIWHF. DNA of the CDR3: TGTGCCAGCAGTCCAGGGGAGATGGCAGGGATATGGCATTTT.

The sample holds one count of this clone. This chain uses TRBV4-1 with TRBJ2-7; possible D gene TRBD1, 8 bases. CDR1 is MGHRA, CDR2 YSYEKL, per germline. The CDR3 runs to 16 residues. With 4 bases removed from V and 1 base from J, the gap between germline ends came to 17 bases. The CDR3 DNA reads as TGCGCCAGCAGCCGAGACCACAGGGGGGGATCCTACGAGCAGTACTTC. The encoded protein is CASSRDHRGGSYEQYF.

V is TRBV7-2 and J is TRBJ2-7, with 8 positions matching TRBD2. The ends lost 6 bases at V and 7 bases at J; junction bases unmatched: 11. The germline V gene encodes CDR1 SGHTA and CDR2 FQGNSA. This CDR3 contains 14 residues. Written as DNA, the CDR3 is TGTGCCAGCAGTTCTAGCGGGCGAGGTTGGGAGCAGTACTTC. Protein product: CASSSSGRGWEQYF.

The CDR3 region has the DNA TGTGCCAGTAGGAACAGGGTGGATCAGCCCCAGCATTTT. Protein: CASRNRVDQPQHF. The genes are TRBV19 and TRBJ1-5; D perhaps matches TRBD1 (6 bases). CDR1 LNHDA and CDR2 SQIVND come from the germline V gene (reference sequence). This CDR3 has 13 residues. Trimming removed 6 bases at V and 5 bases at J, with 11 bases between. Full variable domain (rest looked up from reference TRBV19 and TRBJ1-5): DGGITQSPKYLFRKEGQNVTLSCEQNLNHDAMYWYRQDPGQGLRLIYYSQIVNDFQKGDIAEGYSVSREKKESFPLTVTSAQKNPTAFYLCASRNRVDQPQHFGDGTRLSIL.

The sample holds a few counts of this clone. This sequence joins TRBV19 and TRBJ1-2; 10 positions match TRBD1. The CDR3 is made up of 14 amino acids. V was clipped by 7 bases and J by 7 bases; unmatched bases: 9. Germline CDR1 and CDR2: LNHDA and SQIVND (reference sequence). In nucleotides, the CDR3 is TGTGCCAGTACCCCGACAGGGGGCGCGGGTGGCTACACCTTC. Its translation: CASTPTGGAGGYTF.

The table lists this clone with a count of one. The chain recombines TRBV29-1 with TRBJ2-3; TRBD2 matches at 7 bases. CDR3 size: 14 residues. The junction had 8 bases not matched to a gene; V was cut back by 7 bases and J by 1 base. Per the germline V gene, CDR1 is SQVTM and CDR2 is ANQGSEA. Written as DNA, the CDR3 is TGCAGCGGAAGAGGACTAGGGCGCACAGATACGCAGTATTTT. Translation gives CSGRGLGRTDTQYF.

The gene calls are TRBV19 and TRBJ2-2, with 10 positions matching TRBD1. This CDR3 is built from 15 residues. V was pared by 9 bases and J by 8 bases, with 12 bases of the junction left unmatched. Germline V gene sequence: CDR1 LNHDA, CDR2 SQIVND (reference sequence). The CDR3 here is CASRARTGGEGELFF. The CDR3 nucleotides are TGTGCCAGCCGAGCGAGGACAGGGGGAGAGGGGGAGCTGTTTTTT.

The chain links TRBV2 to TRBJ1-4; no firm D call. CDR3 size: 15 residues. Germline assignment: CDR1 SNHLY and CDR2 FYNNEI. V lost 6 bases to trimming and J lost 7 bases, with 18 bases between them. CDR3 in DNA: TGTGCCAGCAGCGCTCAAGGGAGCGGTGGTGAAAAACTGTTTTTT. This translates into CASSAQGSGGEKLFF.

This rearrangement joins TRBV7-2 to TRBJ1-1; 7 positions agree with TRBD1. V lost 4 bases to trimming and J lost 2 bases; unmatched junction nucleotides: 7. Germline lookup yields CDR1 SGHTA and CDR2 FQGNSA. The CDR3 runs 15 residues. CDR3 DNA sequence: TGTGCCAGCAGCTCAGGGACAGCTCCAAACACTGAAGCTTTCTTT. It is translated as CASSSGTAPNTEAFF.

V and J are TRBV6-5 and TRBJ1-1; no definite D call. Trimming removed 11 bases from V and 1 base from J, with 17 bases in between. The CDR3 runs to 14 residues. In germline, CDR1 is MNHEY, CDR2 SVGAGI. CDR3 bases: TGTGCCTCGAGGAGAGGGCCAGGGAACACTGAAGCTTTCTTT. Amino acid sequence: CASRRGPGNTEAFF.

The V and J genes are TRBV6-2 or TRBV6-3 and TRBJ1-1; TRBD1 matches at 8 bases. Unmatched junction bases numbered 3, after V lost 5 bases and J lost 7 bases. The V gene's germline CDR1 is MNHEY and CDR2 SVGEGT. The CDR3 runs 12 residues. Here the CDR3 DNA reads TGTGCCAGCAGTCAGGGGGCCTTTGAAGCTTTCTTT. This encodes CASSQGAFEAFF.

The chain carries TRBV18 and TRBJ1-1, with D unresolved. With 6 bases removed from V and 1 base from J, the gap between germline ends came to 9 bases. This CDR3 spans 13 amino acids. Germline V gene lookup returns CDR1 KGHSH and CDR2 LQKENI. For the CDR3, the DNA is TGTGCCAGCTCTTCCGGGGAGAACACTGAAGCTTTCTTT. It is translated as CASSSGENTEAFF.

CDR3 DNA: TGTGCCAGCAGTGAAGAACTAGCCTACGAGCAGTACTTC. Its protein product is CASSEELAYEQYF. The J gene is TRBJ2-7, the V gene TRBV6-1; D may be TRBD2 (5 bases). The germline V gene encodes CDR1 MNHNS and CDR2 SASEGT. The length of the CDR3 is 13 residues. Trimming took 1 base from V and 2 from J, leaving 6 bases between them.

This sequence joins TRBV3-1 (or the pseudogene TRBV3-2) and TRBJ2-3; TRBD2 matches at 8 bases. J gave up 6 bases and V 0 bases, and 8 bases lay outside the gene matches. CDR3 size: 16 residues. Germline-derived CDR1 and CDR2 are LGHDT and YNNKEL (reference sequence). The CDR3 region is CASSQERAGGGDTQYF. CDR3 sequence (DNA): TGTGCCAGCAGCCAAGAAAGGGCGGGAGGAGGGGATACGCAGTATTTT.

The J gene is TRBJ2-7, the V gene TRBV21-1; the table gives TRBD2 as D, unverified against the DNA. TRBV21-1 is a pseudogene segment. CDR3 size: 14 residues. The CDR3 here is CASSKLAGPYEQYF. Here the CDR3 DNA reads TGTGCCAGCAGCAAGTTAGCGGGACCCTACGAGCAGTACTTC.

The CDR3: CASSLDPGNNYGYTF. The CDR3 DNA sequence: TGTGCCAGCAGCTTAGACCCCGGGAATAACTATGGCTACACCTTC. The J gene is TRBJ1-2, the V gene TRBV11-2, with unresolved D. V lost 0 bases and J 1 base, leaving 9 bases between the germline ends. This CDR3 has 15 amino acids. From germline, CDR1 is SGHAT and CDR2 FQNNGV.

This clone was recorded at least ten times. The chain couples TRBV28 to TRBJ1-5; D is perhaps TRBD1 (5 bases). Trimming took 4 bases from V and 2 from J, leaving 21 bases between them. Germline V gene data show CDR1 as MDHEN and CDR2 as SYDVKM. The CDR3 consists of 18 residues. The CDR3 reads CASSWSHAKWGGNQPQHF. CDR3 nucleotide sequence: TGTGCCAGCAGTTGGAGTCACGCCAAATGGGGGGGCAATCAGCCCCAGCATTTT.

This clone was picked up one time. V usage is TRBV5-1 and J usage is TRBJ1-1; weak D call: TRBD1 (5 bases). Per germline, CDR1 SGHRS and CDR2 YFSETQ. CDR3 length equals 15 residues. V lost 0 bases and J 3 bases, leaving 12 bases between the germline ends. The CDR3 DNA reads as TGCGCCAGCAGCTTGGCAGCGGGGCTGTACACTGAAGCTTTCTTT. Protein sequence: CASSLAAGLYTEAFF.